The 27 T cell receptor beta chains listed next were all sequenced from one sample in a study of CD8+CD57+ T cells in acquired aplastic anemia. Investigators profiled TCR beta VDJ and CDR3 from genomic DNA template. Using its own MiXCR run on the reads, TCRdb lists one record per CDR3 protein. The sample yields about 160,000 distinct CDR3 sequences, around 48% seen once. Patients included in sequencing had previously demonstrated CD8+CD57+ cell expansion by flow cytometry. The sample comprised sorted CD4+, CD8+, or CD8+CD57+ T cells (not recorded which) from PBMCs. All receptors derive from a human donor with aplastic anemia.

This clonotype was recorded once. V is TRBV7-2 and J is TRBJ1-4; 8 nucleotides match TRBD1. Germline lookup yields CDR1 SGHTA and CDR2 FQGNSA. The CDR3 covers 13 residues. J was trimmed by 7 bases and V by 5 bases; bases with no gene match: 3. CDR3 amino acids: CASSRQGAEKLFF. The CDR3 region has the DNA TGTGCCAGCAGCCGGCAGGGGGCTGAAAAACTGTTTTTT.

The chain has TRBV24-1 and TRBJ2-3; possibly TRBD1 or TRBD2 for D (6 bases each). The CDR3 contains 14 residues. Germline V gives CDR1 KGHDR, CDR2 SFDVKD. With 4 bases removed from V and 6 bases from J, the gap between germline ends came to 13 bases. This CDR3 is CATSEGGVGDTQYF. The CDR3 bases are TGTGCCACCAGTGAGGGGGGCGTCGGGGATACGCAGTATTTT.

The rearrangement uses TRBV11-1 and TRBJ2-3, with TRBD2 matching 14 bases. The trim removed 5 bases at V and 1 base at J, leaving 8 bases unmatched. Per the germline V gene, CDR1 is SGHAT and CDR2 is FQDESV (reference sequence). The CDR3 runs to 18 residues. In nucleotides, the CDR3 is TGTGCCAGCAGCGGGACTAGCGGGAGTGTTCTTGGCACAGATACGCAGTATTTT. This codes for CASSGTSGSVLGTDTQYF.

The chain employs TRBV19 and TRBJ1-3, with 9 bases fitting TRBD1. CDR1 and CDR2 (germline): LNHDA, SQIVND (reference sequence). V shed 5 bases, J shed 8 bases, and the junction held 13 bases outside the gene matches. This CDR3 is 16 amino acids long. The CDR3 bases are TGTGCCAGTAGTGTCACCGGGACAGGGTCATCATACACCATATATTTT. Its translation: CASSVTGTGSSYTIYF.

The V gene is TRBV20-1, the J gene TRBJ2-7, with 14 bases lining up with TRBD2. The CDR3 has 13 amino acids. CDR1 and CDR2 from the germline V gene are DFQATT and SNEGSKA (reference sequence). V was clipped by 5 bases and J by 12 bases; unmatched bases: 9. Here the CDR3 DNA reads TGCAGTGCTCCGAACCGACTAGCGGGAGGGCTGTACTTC. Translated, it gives CSAPNRLAGGLYF.

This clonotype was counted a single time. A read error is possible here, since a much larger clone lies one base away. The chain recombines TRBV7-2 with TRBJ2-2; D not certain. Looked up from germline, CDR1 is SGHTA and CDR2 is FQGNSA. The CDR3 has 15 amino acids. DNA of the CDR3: TGTGCCAGCAGTTATTGGGCGGCGAACATCGGGGAGCTGTTTTTT. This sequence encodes CASSYWAANIGELFF.

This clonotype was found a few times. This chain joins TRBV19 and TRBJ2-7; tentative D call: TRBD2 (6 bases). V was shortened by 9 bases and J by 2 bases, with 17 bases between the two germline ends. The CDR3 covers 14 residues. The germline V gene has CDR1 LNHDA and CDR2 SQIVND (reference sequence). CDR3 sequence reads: CASSSRDLPYEQYF. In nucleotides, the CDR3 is TGTGCCAGCAGCTCCCGGGACTTACCCTACGAGCAGTACTTC.

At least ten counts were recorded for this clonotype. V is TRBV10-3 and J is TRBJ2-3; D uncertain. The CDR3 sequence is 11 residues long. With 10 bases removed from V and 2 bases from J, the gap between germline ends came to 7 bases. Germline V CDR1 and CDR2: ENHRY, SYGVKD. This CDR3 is CATGTTDTQYF. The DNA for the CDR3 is TGTGCCACCGGAACCACAGATACGCAGTATTTT.

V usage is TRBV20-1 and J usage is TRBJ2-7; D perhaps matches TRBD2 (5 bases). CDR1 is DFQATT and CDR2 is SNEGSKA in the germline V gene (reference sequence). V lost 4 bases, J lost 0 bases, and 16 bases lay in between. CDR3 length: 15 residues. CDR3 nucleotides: TGCAGTGCTATACTAGATGTGGGGAGCTCCTACGAGCAGTACTTC. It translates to CSAILDVGSSYEQYF.

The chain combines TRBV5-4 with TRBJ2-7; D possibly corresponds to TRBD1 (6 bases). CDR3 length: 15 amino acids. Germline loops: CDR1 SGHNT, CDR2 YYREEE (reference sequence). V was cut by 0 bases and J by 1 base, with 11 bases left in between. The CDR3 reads CASSLAATGSYEQYF. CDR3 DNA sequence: TGTGCCAGCAGCTTGGCCGCGACAGGATCCTACGAGCAGTACTTC.

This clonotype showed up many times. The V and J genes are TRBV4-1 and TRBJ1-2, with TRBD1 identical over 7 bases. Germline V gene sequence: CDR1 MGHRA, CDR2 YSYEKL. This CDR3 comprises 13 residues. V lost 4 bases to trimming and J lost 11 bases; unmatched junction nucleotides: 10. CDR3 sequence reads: CASSPIGTAIYTF. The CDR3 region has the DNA TGCGCCAGCAGCCCCATTGGGACAGCGATTTACACCTTC.

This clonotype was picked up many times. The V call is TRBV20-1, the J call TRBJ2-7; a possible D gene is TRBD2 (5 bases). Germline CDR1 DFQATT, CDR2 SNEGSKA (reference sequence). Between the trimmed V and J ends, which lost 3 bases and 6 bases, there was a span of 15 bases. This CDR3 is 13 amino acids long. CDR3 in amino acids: CSASYNAAAEQYF. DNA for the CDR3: TGCAGTGCTAGTTATAACGCAGCGGCCGAGCAGTACTTC.

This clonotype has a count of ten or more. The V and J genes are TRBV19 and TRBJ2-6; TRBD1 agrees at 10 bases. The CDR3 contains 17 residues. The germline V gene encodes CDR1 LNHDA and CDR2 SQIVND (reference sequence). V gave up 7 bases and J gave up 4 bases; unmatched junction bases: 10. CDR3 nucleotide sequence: TGTGCCAGTACGGCCCTCGACAGGGGGCGAGGGGCCAACGTCCTGACTTTC. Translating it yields CASTALDRGRGANVLTF.

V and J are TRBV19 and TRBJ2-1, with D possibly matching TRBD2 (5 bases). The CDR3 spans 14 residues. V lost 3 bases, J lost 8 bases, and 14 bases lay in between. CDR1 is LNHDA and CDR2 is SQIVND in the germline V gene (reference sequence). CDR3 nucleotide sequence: TGTGCCAGTAGTATCCCCCGGGGAGTGGATGAGCAGTTCTTC. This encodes CASSIPRGVDEQFF.

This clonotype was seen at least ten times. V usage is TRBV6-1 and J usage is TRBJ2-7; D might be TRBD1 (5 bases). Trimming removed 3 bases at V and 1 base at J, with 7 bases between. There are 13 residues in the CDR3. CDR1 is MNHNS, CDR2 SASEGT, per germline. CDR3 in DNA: TGTGCCAGCAGTGACCGACAGTCCTACGAGCAGTACTTC. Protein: CASSDRQSYEQYF.

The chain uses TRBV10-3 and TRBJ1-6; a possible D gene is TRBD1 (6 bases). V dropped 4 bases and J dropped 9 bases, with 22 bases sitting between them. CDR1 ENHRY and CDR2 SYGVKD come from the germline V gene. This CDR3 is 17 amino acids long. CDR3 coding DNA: TGTGCCATCAGTGCCGGTGGGGTACAGGGAACTCTTTCACCCCTCCACTTT. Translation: CAISAGGVQGTLSPLHF.

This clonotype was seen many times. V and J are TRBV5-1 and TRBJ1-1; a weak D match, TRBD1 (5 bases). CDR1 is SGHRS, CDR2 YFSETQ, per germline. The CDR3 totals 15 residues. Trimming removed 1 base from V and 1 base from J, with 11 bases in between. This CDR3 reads CASSLQPQGNTEAFF. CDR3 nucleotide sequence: TGCGCCAGCAGCTTGCAACCCCAGGGGAACACTGAAGCTTTCTTT.

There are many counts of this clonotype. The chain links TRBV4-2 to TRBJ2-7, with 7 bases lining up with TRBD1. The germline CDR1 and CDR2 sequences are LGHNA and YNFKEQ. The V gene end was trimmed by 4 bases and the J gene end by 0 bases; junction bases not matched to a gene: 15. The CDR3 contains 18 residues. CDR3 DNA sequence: TGTGCCAGCAGCCGCGAAAACAGGGGTCTAAGCAACTCCTACGAGCAGTACTTC. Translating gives CASSRENRGLSNSYEQYF.

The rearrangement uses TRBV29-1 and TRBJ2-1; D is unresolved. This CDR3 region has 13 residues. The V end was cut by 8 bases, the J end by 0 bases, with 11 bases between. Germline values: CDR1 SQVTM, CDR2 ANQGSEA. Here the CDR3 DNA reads TGCAGCTTATCCCTCTTCTCCTACAATGAGCAGTTCTTC. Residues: CSLSLFSYNEQFF.

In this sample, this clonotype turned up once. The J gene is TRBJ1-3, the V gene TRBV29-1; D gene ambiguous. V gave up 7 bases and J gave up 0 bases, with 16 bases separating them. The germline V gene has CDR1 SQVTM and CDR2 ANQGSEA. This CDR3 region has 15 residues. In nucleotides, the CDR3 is TGCAGCGCCATGATCGGGGAATCCTCTGGAAACACCATATATTTT. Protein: CSAMIGESSGNTIYF.

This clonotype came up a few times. CDR3 region: CASSPPAANLSSYNSPLHF. CDR3 DNA: TGTGCCAGCTCACCACCGGCAGCTAACCTCAGCTCCTATAATTCACCCCTCCACTTT. The V and J genes are TRBV18 and TRBJ1-6; D unclear. With 0 bases removed from V and 0 bases from J, the gap between germline ends came to 15 bases. CDR3 length: 19 residues. In germline, CDR1 is KGHSH, CDR2 LQKENI.

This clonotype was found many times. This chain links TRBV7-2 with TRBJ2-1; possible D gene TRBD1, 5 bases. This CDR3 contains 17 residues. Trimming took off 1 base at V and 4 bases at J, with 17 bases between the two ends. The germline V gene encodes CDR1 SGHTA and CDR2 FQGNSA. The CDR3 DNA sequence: TGTGCCAGCAGCTTAGAAGTCCCAGGGAATTTTTACAATGAGCAGTTCTTC. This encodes CASSLEVPGNFYNEQFF.

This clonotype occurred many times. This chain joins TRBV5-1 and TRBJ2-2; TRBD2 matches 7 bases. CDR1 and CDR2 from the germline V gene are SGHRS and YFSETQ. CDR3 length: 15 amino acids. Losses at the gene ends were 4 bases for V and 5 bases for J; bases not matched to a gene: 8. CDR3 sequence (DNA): TGCGCCAGCAGCGAAACAACGGGAGGAACCGGGGAGCTGTTTTTT. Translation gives CASSETTGGTGELFF.

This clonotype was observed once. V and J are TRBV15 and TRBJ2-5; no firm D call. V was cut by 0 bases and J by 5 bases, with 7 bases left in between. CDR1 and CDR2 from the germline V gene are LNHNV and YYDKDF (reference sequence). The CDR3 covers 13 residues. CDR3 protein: CATSREGRETQYF. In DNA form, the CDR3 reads TGTGCCACCAGCAGAGAGGGTCGGGAGACCCAGTACTTC.

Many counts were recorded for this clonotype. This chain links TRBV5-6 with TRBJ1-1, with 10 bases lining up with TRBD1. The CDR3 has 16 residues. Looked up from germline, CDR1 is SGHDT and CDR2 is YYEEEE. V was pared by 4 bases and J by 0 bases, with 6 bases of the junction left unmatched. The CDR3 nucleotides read TGTGCCAGCAGCCGTCCCGGGACAGGGGTGAACACTGAAGCTTTCTTT. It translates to CASSRPGTGVNTEAFF.

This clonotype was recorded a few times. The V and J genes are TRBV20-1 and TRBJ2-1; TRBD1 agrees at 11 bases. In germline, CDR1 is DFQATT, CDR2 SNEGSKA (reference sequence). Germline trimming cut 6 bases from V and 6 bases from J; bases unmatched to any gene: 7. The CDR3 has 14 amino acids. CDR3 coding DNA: TGCAGTGCCAGTTCCGGGACAGGGGGCAATGAGCAGTTCTTC. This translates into CSASSGTGGNEQFF.

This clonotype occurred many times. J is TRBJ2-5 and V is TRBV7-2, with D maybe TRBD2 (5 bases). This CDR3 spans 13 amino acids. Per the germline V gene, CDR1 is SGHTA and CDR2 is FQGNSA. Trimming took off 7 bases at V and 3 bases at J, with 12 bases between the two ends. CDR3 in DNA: TGTGCCAGCACCGGACTGAATAAAGAGACCCAGTACTTC. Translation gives CASTGLNKETQYF. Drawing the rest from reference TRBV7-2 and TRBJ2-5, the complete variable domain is GAGVSQSPSNKVTEKGKDVELRCDPISGHTALYWYRQSLGQGLEFLIYFQGNSAPDKSGLPSDRFSAERTGGSVSTLTIQRTQQEDSAVYLCASTGLNKETQYFGPGTRLLVL.